This T cell receptor beta chain was documented in a study of T cells in pancreatic ductal adenocarcinoma. This table comes from immunoSEQ multiplex PCR, and its TCRdb copy is limited to in-frame clones, with some not included. Counted here are approximately 16,000 clones, 90% to 95% occurring once; the ten biggest clones make up 16%. This clone appeared a single time. No neoadjuvant therapy was given to the selected pancreatic ductal adenocarcinoma patients before their surgery. CDR3 length: 13 residues. Germline V gives CDR1 GTSNPN, CDR2 SVGIG (reference sequence). The V and J ends lost 5 bases and 3 bases respectively, with 11 bases between them.

This chain connects TRBV30 to TRBJ2-1, with D tentatively TRBD1 (5 bases). The sequence derives from a human donor with pancreatic ductal adenocarcinoma. Sample: PBMCs. CDR3 sequence: CAWLRGLYNEQFF. CDR3 sequence (DNA): TGTGCCTGGTTAAGGGGTCTCTACAATGAGCAGTTCTTC. The full variable domain, with the rest looked up from reference TRBV30 and TRBJ2-1, is SQTIHQWPATLVQPVGSPLSLECTVEGTSNPNLYWYRQAAGRGLQLLFYSVGIGQISSEVPQNLSASRPQDRQFILSSKKLLLSDSGFYLCAWLRGLYNEQFFGPGTRLTVL.